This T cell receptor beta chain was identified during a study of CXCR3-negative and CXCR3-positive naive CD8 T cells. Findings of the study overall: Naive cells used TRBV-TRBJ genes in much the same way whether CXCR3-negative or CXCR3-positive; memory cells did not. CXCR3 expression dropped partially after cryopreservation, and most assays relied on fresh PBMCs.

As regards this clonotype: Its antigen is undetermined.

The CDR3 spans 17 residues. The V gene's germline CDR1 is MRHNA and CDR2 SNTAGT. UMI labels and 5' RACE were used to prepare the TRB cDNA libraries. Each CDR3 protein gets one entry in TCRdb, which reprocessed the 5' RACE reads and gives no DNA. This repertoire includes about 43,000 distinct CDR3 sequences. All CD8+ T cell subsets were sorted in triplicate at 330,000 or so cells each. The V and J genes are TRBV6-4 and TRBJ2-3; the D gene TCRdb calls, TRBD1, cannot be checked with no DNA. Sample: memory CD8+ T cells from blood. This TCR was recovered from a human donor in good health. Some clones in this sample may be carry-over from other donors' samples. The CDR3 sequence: CASSDSGGGEGTDTQYF.